This T cell receptor (beta chain) was documented in a study of cytomegalovirus exposure and HLA in healthy donors. Study outcomes and limitations: Among the CMV-associated chains, three were confirmed in vitro as specific for CMV antigens. The authors listed 180 or so TCR beta chains as cytomegalovirus-associated.

Points on this clone: Its antigen is currently unknown.

Trimming cost V 4 bases and J 2 bases, with 9 bases left between them. Germline CDR1 is SGDLS and CDR2 is YYNGEE. This CDR3 contains 13 residues. Profiling relied on immunoSEQ multiplex PCR, and the TCRdb table lists in-frame clones only, not all of them. Among roughly 130,000 clones, about nine tenths were seen once, and the ten largest hold about 1.4%. This sequence was found in a man under 40 in good health and CMV-seronegative. The chain joins TRBV9 to TRBJ1-1; D is unresolved. The material sequenced was PBMCs. CDR3 coding DNA: TGTGCCAGCAGCAGTCAGTTAAACACTGAAGCTTTCTTT. Encoded protein: CASSSQLNTEAFF.